This T cell receptor (beta chain) is from a study of T cells after posttransplantation cyclophosphamide. Notes on the study in general: Recipient CMV seropositivity and CMV reactivation strongly tracked TRB clonality. Tissue-infiltrating T cells from skin or gut overlapped little with blood T cells.

The related graft donor's blood sample was taken on the day of bone marrow donation. Clones were read by immunoSEQ multiplex PCR, and TCRdb kept only the in-frame ones, dropping some. This table has several thousand clones, approximately 65% appearing once. In the case of this clone: Its antigen is unidentified.

V lost 0 bases and J lost 8, with 16 bases in between. This CDR3 is 15 amino acids long. Germline CDR1 MNHNS, CDR2 SASEGT. Material for sequencing was memory CD8+ T cells sorted from blood. The sequence was obtained from a man aged 25-45 years in good health and a related stem cell transplant donor. V is TRBV6-1 and J is TRBJ1-2; possibly TRBD1 for D (5 bases). This CDR3 reads CASSEAWGGGPGYTF. CDR3 DNA sequence: TGTGCCAGCAGTGAAGCCTGGGGGGGAGGGCCGGGCTACACCTTC.